Listed here are 7 T cell receptor beta chains from one sample, sequenced in a study of OX40 agonist ivuxolimab in advanced cancers. Libraries were prepared by immunoSEQ multiplex PCR; TCRdb keeps only in-frame clonotypes and omits some of them. The sample includes around 53,000 clones, about 93% of them seen just once. This material consisted of CD4+ or CD8+ T cells sorted from blood, taken in a trial of the OX40 agonist ivuxolimab. The receptors were gathered from an adult with an advanced solid tumor such as melanoma, head and neck, liver or kidney cancer.

The genes are TRBV21-1 and TRBJ2-1; the DNA was not used to check the table's D call, TRBD1. TRBV21-1 is given as a pseudogene. There are 16 residues in the CDR3. Here the CDR3 DNA reads TGTGCCAGCAGCCGAAGGTGGCAGGCTTCTTACAATGAGCAGTTCTTC. It codes for CASSRRWQASYNEQFF.

The rearrangement uses TRBV4-1 and TRBJ1-5; D unresolved. The CDR3 covers 12 residues. With 3 bases removed from V and 9 bases from J, the gap between germline ends came to 9 bases. Germline CDR1 and CDR2: MGHRA and YSYEKL. This CDR3 is CASSQGSGPQHF. The CDR3 DNA follows: TGCGCCAGCAGCCAGGGGAGTGGGCCCCAGCATTTT.

The CDR3 region has the DNA TGTGCCAGTATGGACCCTACAGATACGCAGTATTTT. This encodes CASMDPTDTQYF. This rearrangement joins TRBV7-9 to TRBJ2-3, with D unresolved. This CDR3 has 12 residues. V lost 9 bases and J lost 3, with 10 bases in between. Germline assignment: CDR1 SEHNR and CDR2 FQNEAQ (reference sequence).

V gene TRBV27 combines with J gene TRBJ2-5; D ambiguous. The CDR3 runs 13 residues. With 6 bases removed from V and 4 bases from J, the gap between germline ends came to 12 bases. Germline loops: CDR1 MNHEY, CDR2 SMNVEV (reference sequence). The CDR3 region is CASSLISRETQYF. In DNA, the CDR3 is TGTGCCAGCAGCCTGATTTCAAGAGAGACCCAGTACTTC.

The V call is TRBV19, the J call TRBJ2-3; possibly TRBD1 for D (7 bases). Germline lookup yields CDR1 LNHDA and CDR2 SQIVND (reference sequence). Between the trimmed V and J ends, which lost 6 bases and 4 bases, there was a span of 14 bases. The CDR3 consists of 14 residues. This CDR3 reads CASSHRGGADTQYF. In DNA, the CDR3 is TGTGCCAGTAGCCACAGGGGAGGAGCAGATACGCAGTATTTT.

The V and J genes are TRBV19 and TRBJ2-1; TRBD2 matches 9 bases. CDR1 and CDR2 from the germline V gene are LNHDA and SQIVND (reference sequence). The CDR3 is made up of 15 amino acids. CDR3 coding DNA: TGTGCTACAGCGGGAGGCAAACCCTCCTACAATGAGCAGTTCTTC. Its protein is CATAGGKPSYNEQFF.

The gene calls are TRBV11-3 and TRBJ2-2; 13 bases line up with TRBD2. Germline trimming cut 0 bases from V and 6 bases from J; bases unmatched to any gene: 4. The length of the CDR3 is 17 residues. Germline assignment: CDR1 SGHNT and CDR2 YENEEA. CDR3 in amino acids: CASSLEGLAGVPGELFF. The CDR3 DNA follows: TGTGCCAGCAGCTTAGAAGGACTAGCGGGAGTTCCCGGGGAGCTGTTTTTT.